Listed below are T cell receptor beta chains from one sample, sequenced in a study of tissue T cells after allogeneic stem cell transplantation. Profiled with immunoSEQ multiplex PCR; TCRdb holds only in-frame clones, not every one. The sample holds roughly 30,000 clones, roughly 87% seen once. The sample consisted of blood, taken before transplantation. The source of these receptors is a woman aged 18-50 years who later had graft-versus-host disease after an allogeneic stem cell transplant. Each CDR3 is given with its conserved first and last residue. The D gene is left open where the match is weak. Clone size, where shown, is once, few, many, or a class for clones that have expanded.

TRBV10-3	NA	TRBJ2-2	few	CATQNDPDSTGELFF	TGTGCCACACAGAATGACCCAGATAGCACCGGGGAGCTGTTTTTT
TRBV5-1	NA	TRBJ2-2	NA	CASSQASLRDAGELFF	TGCGCCAGCAGCCAAGCGTCCCTTAGGGATGCCGGGGAGCTGTTTTTT
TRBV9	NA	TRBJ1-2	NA	CASSVGASNYGYTF	TGTGCCAGCAGCGTAGGCGCATCTAACTATGGCTACACCTTC
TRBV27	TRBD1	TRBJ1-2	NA	CASSKGQENFYGYTF	TGTGCCAGCAGCAAAGGACAGGAGAACTTCTATGGCTACACCTTC
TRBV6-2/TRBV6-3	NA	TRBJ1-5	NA	CASSYAAGISQPQHF	TGTGCCAGCAGTTATGCGGCGGGGATTTCTCAGCCCCAGCATTTT
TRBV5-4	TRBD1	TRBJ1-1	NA	CASSLEGTARNTEAFF	TGTGCCAGCAGCTTGGAGGGGACAGCCCGGAACACTGAAGCTTTCTTT
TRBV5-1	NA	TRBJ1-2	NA	CASSFGQGQGGYTF	TGCGCCAGCAGCTTCGGGCAGGGCCAGGGGGGCTACACCTTC
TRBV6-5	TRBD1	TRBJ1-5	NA	CASRGTGASNQPQHF	TGTGCCAGCAGGGGGACAGGGGCGAGCAATCAGCCCCAGCATTTT
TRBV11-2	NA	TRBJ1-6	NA	CASSPRGRGSSYNSPLHF	TGTGCCAGCAGCCCCCGAGGTCGGGGGAGCTCCTATAATTCACCCCTCCACTTT
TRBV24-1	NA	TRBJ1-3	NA	CATSDPHSSSGGNTIYF	TGTGCCACCAGTGACCCTCATTCGAGCTCGGGAGGAAACACCATATATTTT